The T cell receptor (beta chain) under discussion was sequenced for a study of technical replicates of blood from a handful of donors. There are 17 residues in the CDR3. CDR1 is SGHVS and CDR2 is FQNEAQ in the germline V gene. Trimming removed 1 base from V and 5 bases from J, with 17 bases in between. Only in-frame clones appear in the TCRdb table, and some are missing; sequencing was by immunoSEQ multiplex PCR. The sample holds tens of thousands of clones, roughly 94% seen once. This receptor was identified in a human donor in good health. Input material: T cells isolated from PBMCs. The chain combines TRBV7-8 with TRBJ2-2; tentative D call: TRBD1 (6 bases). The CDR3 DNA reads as TGTGCCAGCAGCTTAGTGCGGGCTCTGGGGACAACCGGGGAGCTGTTTTTT. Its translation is CASSLVRALGTTGELFF.